This record covers a single TCR beta chain. This clone has only a few counts. Its target antigen remains unknown. The input lacks base qualities; no much larger clone sits a single base away. Unmatched junction bases come to 0, with V trimmed by 3 bases and J by 0 bases. CDR1 and CDR2 (SGHNT, YYREEE) derive from the germline V gene (reference sequence). CDR3 length: 14 amino acids, cysteine to phenylalanine. CDR3 DNA only is kept here, 42 bases in frame from base 1. The data were taken from a study of shared clonotypes between healthy human individuals (dated by TCRdb to 2020 to 2022). General notes on the study: The cohort comprised two women and three men aged 18 to 49 years. Per donor, three plates each were used for CD4 naive and CD4 memory, two for CD8 naive, and one for CD8 memory. The study deeply sequenced blood TCR repertoires of roughly five healthy adults to estimate repertoire size and the extent of clonotype sharing between individuals. To increase sequencing depth and limit assay-specific biases, different laboratories used diverse techniques to prepare libraries and sequence TCR repertoires. Leukapheresis yielded between about 0.94 and 9 billion PBMCs per donor. Findings and caveats that apply to the study as a whole: Even with the large sequencing depth, rarefaction of the sorted-subset datasets indicated that sequencing was incomplete. Pairwise subsampling indicated that sequencing depth was expected to affect the degree of clonotype sharing among donors. Because the study included a small number of donors, the genetic and exposure-history diversity represented was limited. Only blood was sampled, and tissue TCR repertoires likely differ from those in blood. Estimated clonotype richness was generally larger for naive than for memory subsets. Clonotypes shared by all four sorted-subset donors showed higher generation probabilities than non-shared clonotypes. Sharing across four donors was observed for approximately 5% of naive CD4, about 4% of naive CD8, 2.3% of memory CD4, and over 0.3% of memory CD8 clonotypes.

TCR CDR3 regions were amplified from genomic DNA by multiplex PCR using the deep immunoSEQ assay. Extracted genomic DNA from each cell subset was spread evenly across all wells of several immunoSEQ 96-well plates, with each plate serving as a replicate. For sorted subsets, about 200 ng genomic DNA, equal to approximately 30,000 T cell genomes, was loaded into each replicate PCR. Purified libraries were measured with a Qubit 3.0 fluorometer, size-checked on a Bioanalyzer 2100, and measured again with the KAPA Library Quantification kit. A separate single-read 150-cycle Illumina NextSeq 550 flow cell was used to sequence each immunoSEQ 96-well plate. Processing in the source paper ran as follows. Because the immunoSEQ output held only junctional sequences and lacked quality scores, the filtering could not match the filtering applied to full-length reads. Sequences were annotated with PyIR, a Python wrapper for IgBLAST v1.9, and V/J genes and CDR3 were assigned using IMGT germline references. Reads were removed for weak V/J assignments (E-value above 1e-6), missing CDR3, stop codons, out-of-frame junctions, or ambiguous translated residues. A V3J clonotype was defined by an identical inferred V gene, J gene, and CDR3 amino acid sequence. The percentage overlap between two repertoires was calculated by dividing the number of shared unique clonotypes by the size of the smaller repertoire. RTK rarefaction, the Chao1 estimator, and Recon v2.1 estimates of unobserved clonotypes were used to assess repertoire richness. OLGA was used to compute generation probabilities for all TCRbeta clonotypes that the gDNA method yielded from four donors. Here the immuneACCESS table is served through TCRdb, limited to in-frame sequences with V and J called. Missing clones are a known gap in these copies; in checked studies unresolved V genes cover under half, and the rest lacks a known reason. That table gives V, J and clone size, and the DNA gave D and trimming. A total of 330,000 or so clones appear in this sample, around 67% of them only once. The ten largest account for approximately 10% of the sample.

The donors were healthy, HIV-negative adults with no recently reported acute infections or vaccinations. Every donor was a Caucasian adult living in Nashville, Tennessee, USA. CD4+ T cells were enriched through magnetic negative selection, after which naive cells were positively selected on CD45RA and the remaining negative fraction served as the memory subset. Blood was obtained by leukapheresis, after which PBMCs were separated by Ficoll-Histopaque density gradient centrifugation and cryopreserved in liquid nitrogen vapor phase. Analytical flow cytometry was used to check the purity and quantity of each magnetically sorted T cell population. Genomic DNA was isolated from each sorted fraction and quantified by UV absorbance on a Nanodrop 2000c.

This receptor was taken from a man younger than 45 in good health. Sequenced sample: memory CD4+ T cells sorted from blood. The meaning of the sample's cell subset or site label: CD45RA-negative fraction. The sequence joins TRBV5-4 to TRBJ2-3, with 8 middle bases fitting TRBD2. The sequence in DNA is TGTGCCAGCAGCTCTAGCGGGAGCACAGATACGCAGTATTTT. It translates as CASSSSGSTDTQYF.